One sample yielded the 4 T cell receptor beta chains listed below, sequenced in a study of blood T cell repertoires in COVID-19. Generated by immunoSEQ multiplex PCR, the TCRdb table keeps only in-frame clones and is missing some. The sample contains 140,000 to 150,000 clones, about nine tenths of which appear only once. What was sequenced was peripheral blood. The origin of the receptors is a human donor with COVID-19, enrolled during active disease. The donor label of this sample is uncertain.

This clone came up a few times. V and J are TRBV7-9 and TRBJ1-1; 7 bases are shared with TRBD1. The germline V gene encodes CDR1 SEHNR and CDR2 FQNEAQ (reference sequence). J was trimmed by 1 base and V by 5 bases; bases with no gene match: 10. This CDR3 contains 16 residues. In DNA form, the CDR3 reads TGTGCCAGCAGCCCCCCCCCGAGGGGGCCGAACACTGAAGCTTTCTTT. Protein product: CASSPPPRGPNTEAFF.

The rearrangement uses TRBV10-3 and TRBJ1-1; D remains ambiguous. The V gene lost 4 bases and the J gene lost 1 base, with 7 bases spanning the gap. The CDR3 totals 13 residues. Germline V lookup: CDR1 ENHRY, CDR2 SYGVKD. For the CDR3, the DNA is TGTGCCATCAGTGGTGAGCGGAACACTGAAGCTTTCTTT. Its protein product is CAISGERNTEAFF.

The CDR3 region has the DNA TGTGCCAGCAGTTACTCAGTGACACCATACTATGGCTACACCTTC. It is translated as CASSYSVTPYYGYTF. The chain couples TRBV6-5 to TRBJ1-2; D call uncertain. V lost 0 bases and J lost 3, with 11 bases in between. The CDR3 extends over 15 amino acids. The germline CDR1 and CDR2 sequences are MNHEY and SVGAGI.

This rearrangement joins TRBV28 to TRBJ2-7; D gene unclear. V lost 7 bases and J 3 bases, leaving 16 bases between the germline ends. Germline lookup yields CDR1 MDHEN and CDR2 SYDVKM. CDR3 size: 14 residues. The CDR3 nucleotides read TGTGCCAGCACCTCCTTGGGCCAAGACTACGAGCAGTACTTC. It is translated as CASTSLGQDYEQYF.